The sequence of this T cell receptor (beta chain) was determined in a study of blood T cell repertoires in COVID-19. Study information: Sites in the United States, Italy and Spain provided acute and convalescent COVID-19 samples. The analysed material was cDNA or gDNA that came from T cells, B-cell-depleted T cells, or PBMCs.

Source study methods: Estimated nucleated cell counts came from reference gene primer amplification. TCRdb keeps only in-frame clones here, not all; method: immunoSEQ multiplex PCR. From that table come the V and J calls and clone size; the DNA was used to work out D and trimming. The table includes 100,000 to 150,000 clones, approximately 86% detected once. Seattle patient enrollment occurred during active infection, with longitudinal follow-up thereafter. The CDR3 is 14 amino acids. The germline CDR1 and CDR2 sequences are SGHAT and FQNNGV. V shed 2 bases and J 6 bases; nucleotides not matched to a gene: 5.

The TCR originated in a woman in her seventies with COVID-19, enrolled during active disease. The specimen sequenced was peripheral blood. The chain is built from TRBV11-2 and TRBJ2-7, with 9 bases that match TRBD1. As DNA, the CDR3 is TGTGCCAGCAGCTTAAGGACAGGGGCTAGCGAGCAGTACTTC. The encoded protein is CASSLRTGASEQYF. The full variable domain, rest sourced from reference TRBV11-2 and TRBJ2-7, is EAGVAQSPRYKIIEKRQSVAFWCNPISGHATLYWYQQILGQGPKLLIQFQNNGVVDDSQLPKDRFSAERLKGVDSTLKIQPAKLEDSAVYLCASSLRTGASEQYFGPGTRLTVT.